The 11 T cell receptor beta chains reported below all come from one sample, sequenced in a study of blood T cell repertoires in COVID-19 (dated by TCRdb to about 2020). The library was made by the immunoSEQ multiplex PCR assay. TCRdb retrieved this table from immuneACCESS and kept in-frame rearrangements only. Not all clones are present; in checked studies, unresolved V genes account for under half, and no reason is known for the remainder. This sample is represented by 200,000 or so clones; roughly 88% of them were singletons. The ten top clones hold roughly 3.4% of the sample. The sequenced material came from PBMCs or T cells enriched from blood (not recorded which). The receptors here all came from a woman aged 40 to 55 with acute COVID-19.

This rearrangement joins TRBV7-3 to TRBJ1-4; 9 bases align to TRBD1. J gave up 8 bases and V 4 bases, and 2 bases lay outside the gene matches. This CDR3 is 13 amino acids long. In germline, CDR1 is SGHTA, CDR2 FQGTGA. This chain's CDR3 is CASSYDRGEKLFF. DNA for the CDR3: TGTGCCAGCAGCTACGACAGGGGGGAAAAACTGTTTTTT. The full variable domain, in which reference TRBV7-3 and TRBJ1-4 provide the parts outside the CDR3, is GAGVSQTPSNKVTEKGKYVELRCDPISGHTALYWYRQSLGQGPEFLIYFQGTGAADDSGLPNDRFFAVRPEGSVSTLKIQRTERGDSAVYLCASSYDRGEKLFFGSGTQLSVL.

This clone was found once. V gene TRBV24-1 combines with J gene TRBJ2-3; 12 bases map to TRBD2. The length of the CDR3 is 17 residues. With V trimmed by 4 bases and J by 5 bases, 9 bases remained unmatched. Germline assignment: CDR1 KGHDR and CDR2 SFDVKD. In DNA, the CDR3 is TGTGCCACCAGTGAGGCTCTAGCGGGGGGGCGAGGAGATACGCAGTATTTT. It translates to CATSEALAGGRGDTQYF.

The chain couples TRBV5-8 to TRBJ2-7; 7 nucleotides match TRBD1. This CDR3 has 12 residues. The V segment lost 4 bases and the J segment 6 bases; nucleotides outside the gene matches: 4. From germline, CDR1 is SGHTS and CDR2 YDEGEE. CDR3 DNA sequence: TGTGCCAGCAGCCCCGGACAGGCCGAGCAGTACTTC. This encodes CASSPGQAEQYF.

This clone occurred a few times. The chain carries TRBV9 and TRBJ1-2; 9 bases align to TRBD1. CDR1 is SGDLS and CDR2 is YYNGEE in the germline V gene. J was trimmed by 0 bases and V by 4 bases; bases with no gene match: 4. CDR3 length: 15 amino acids. CDR3 amino acids: CASSPWDRANYGYTF. In DNA form, the CDR3 reads TGTGCCAGCAGCCCCTGGGACAGGGCTAACTATGGCTACACCTTC.

The V call is TRBV7-2, the J call TRBJ1-2; 8 nucleotides line up with TRBD1. Germline CDR1 SGHTA, CDR2 FQGNSA. V lost 1 base to trimming and J lost 8 bases; unmatched junction nucleotides: 9. CDR3 size: 15 residues. CDR3 sequence (DNA): TGTGCCAGCAGCTTAGTTTGGGGGACAGGAGAGGGCTACACCTTC. Translated, it gives CASSLVWGTGEGYTF.

The chain has TRBV9 and TRBJ1-4, with TRBD1 matching over 9 bases. Germline-derived CDR1 and CDR2 are SGDLS and YYNGEE. J was trimmed by 6 bases and V by 3 bases; bases with no gene match: 6. This CDR3 spans 15 amino acids. For the CDR3, the DNA is TGTGCCAGCAGCGCGGGACAGGGTATATATGAAAAACTGTTTTTT. This codes for CASSAGQGIYEKLFF.

The chain recombines TRBV7-2 with TRBJ2-2; 7 bases are shared with TRBD1. CDR1 and CDR2 from the germline V gene are SGHTA and FQGNSA. After removal of 3 bases from V and 4 bases from J, the junction contained 5 bases not matched to a gene. The CDR3 loop spans 15 amino acids. CDR3: CASSLTGLGTGELFF. CDR3 bases: TGTGCCAGCAGCTTGACAGGGCTTGGCACCGGGGAGCTGTTTTTT.

The chain carries TRBV19 and TRBJ1-2, with 12 nucleotides matching TRBD1. The V segment lost 5 bases and the J segment 5 bases; nucleotides outside the gene matches: 9. The CDR3 totals 16 residues. Per germline, CDR1 LNHDA and CDR2 SQIVND (reference sequence). The CDR3 spells CASSEGTGGFPYGYTF. The CDR3 DNA follows: TGTGCCAGTAGTGAAGGGACAGGGGGCTTTCCATATGGCTACACCTTC.

This chain links TRBV13 with TRBJ2-3; 11 bases map to TRBD2. The CDR3 runs to 18 residues. CDR1 PRHDT and CDR2 FYEKMQ come from the germline V gene (reference sequence). The J segment lost 0 bases and the V segment lost 4 bases, leaving 9 bases of the junction unmatched. The CDR3 DNA reads as TGTGCCAGCAGCTCACTGACTAGCGGGGTTTCTAGCACAGATACGCAGTATTTT. It codes for CASSSLTSGVSSTDTQYF.

To note about this clone: At the DNA level, this CDR3 is encoded by other sequences in the same sample as well. J is TRBJ1-1 and V is TRBV7-3, with a weak D call TRBD1 (5 bases). The germline CDR1 and CDR2 sequences are SGHTA and FQGTGA. The CDR3 loop spans 13 amino acids. Trimming took off 1 base at V and 3 bases at J, with 6 bases between the two ends. In DNA form, the CDR3 reads TGTGCCAGCAGCTTAAGCAGGGACACTGAAGCTTTCTTT. Encoded protein: CASSLSRDTEAFF. The entire variable domain, with the rest obtained from reference TRBV7-3 and TRBJ1-1, is as follows: GAGVSQTPSNKVTEKGKYVELRCDPISGHTALYWYRQSLGQGPEFLIYFQGTGAADDSGLPNDRFFAVRPEGSVSTLKIQRTERGDSAVYLCASSLSRDTEAFFGQGTRLTVV.

J is TRBJ1-1 and V is TRBV9, with unresolved D. The CDR3 is 14 amino acids. Trimming pared 3 bases from V and 1 base from J, leaving 10 bases between. Germline CDR1 SGDLS, CDR2 YYNGEE. CDR3 sequence (DNA): TGTGCCAGCAGCGGCAGGAAAGGGAACACTGAAGCTTTCTTT. This translates into CASSGRKGNTEAFF.